This TCR beta chain was obtained from a study of circulating CD8 cells and anti-PD-1 response in melanoma. About the study: Six of 13 patients had prior targeted therapy or immunotherapy; seven did not.

TCR libraries were prepared from roughly 15 ng of total RNA with the QIAseq Immune Repertoire TCR panel. TCRdb passed the reads through MiXCR, listing each CDR3 protein once. In the table there are several hundred distinct CDR3 sequences, over 9% of which are singletons. By share, this clonotype ranks as large. Its antigen remains unknown. Study conclusions and caveats: Tumor reactivity was tested by peptide assays on expanded sorted subsets. At M1, fewer than 7.5% of TRB clonotypes appeared in multiple subsets.

After removal of 5 bases from V and 5 bases from J, the junction contained 11 bases not matched to a gene. The CDR3 extends over 14 amino acids. Germline CDR1 is DFQATT and CDR2 is SNEGSKA (reference sequence). Sorting of live CD3+CD8+TCRalphabeta+ cells by PD-1 and/or TIGIT gave four subsets. Sequencing was performed on CD8+ T cells from PBMCs, taken at baseline or after one month of anti-PD-1 therapy (not recorded which). The sequence was obtained from a human donor with melanoma. The genes are TRBV20-1 and TRBJ2-7; 8 nucleotides line up with TRBD1. In DNA, the CDR3 is TGCAGTGCTGGGTCGGACAGGGTGATGGACGAGCAGTACTTC. This sequence encodes CSAGSDRVMDEQYF.